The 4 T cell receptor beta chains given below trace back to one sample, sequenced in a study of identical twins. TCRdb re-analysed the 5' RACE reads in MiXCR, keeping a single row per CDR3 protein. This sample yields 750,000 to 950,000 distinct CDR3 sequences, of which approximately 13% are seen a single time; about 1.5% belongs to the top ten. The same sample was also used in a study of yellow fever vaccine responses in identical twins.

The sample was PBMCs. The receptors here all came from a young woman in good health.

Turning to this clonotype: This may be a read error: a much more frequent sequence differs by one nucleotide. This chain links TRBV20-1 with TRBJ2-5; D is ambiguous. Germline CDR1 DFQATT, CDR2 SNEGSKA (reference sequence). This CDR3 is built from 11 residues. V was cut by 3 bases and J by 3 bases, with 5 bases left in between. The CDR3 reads CSASRKETQYF. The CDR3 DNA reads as TGCAGTGCTAGCAGAAAAGAGACCCAGTACTTC.

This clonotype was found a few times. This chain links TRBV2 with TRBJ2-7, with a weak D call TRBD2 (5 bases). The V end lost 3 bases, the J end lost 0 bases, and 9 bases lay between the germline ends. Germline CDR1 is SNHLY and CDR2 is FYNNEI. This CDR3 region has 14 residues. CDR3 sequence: CASSDFAGSYEQYV. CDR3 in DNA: TGTGCCAGCAGTGATTTTGCGGGCTCCTACGAGCAGTACGTC.

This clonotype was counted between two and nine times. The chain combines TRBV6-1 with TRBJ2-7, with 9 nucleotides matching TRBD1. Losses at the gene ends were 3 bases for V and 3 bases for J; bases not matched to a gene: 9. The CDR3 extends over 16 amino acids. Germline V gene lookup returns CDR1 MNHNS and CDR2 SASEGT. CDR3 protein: CASSDRGTGRLYEQYV. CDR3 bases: TGTGCCAGCAGTGATAGGGGGACAGGGAGGCTCTACGAGCAGTACGTC.

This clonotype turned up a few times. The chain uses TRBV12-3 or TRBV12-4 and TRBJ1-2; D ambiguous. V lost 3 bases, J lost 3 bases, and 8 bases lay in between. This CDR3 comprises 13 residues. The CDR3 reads CASSLQEDYGYTF. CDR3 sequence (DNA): TGTGCCAGCAGTTTGCAGGAGGACTATGGCTACACCTTC.